Below, one T cell receptor beta chain is given with its context. Its target is unknown. This may be a read error, as it is one base from a much larger clone. RNA transcripts gave rise to amplified TCR beta CDR3 regions. TCR CDR3 underwent first-round RT-PCR with the HTBI primer set. TCRdb ran MiXCR on the multiplex PCR reads and lists one entry per CDR3 protein. The sample lists about 590,000 distinct CDR3 sequences, approximately 15% seen once, with less than 9% in the top ten. Among ophthalmopathy patients, the Clinical Activity Score reached at least 3, the NOSPECS grade reached at least 4, and duration remained under 3 months. The study left out patients who had uncontrolled infection, other autoimmune disease, pregnancy or lactation. Isolation of PBMCs was performed on 8 to 10 ml fresh peripheral blood. The data were obtained in a study of T cells in Graves' hyperthyroidism and ophthalmopathy. Study results and limitations: Ophthalmopathy and stable hyperthyroidism were told apart by a 13 V-J model.

The receptor's source is a woman in her late teens or twenties with Graves' ophthalmopathy. The specimen was blood.

The CDR3 loop is CASGTRLAGATYERYF. CDR3 coding DNA: TGTGCTAGTGGTACAAGACTAGCGGGAGCCACCTACGAGCGGTACTTC. The rearrangement uses TRBV12-5 and TRBJ2-7; 12 bases line up with TRBD2. Per the germline V gene, CDR1 is LGHNT and CDR2 is FRNRAP. The CDR3 loop spans 16 amino acids.